This T cell receptor beta chain was sequenced in a study of T cells in Graves' hyperthyroidism and ophthalmopathy (dated by TCRdb to the late 2010s). Concerning the study at large: Peripheral blood samples were taken at the time of initial diagnosis, prior to any treatment. After blood sampling, hyperthyroidism patients were treated with methimazole at a starting dose of 30 mg daily, and ophthalmopathy patients were treated with high-dose intravenous methylprednisolone. For training and testing, the 100 patients in the discovery cohort were randomly divided in a 7:3 ratio. In more than 5 Graves' hyperthyroidism patients, the study also compared T-cell repertoires from thyroid tissue with T-cell repertoires from blood. TCR Vbeta CDR3 sequencing of 135 peripheral blood samples (approximately 44 ophthalmopathy, over 70 hyperthyroidism and roughly 17 progressor patients) is reported in the paper. TCR V-J signatures able to tell the groups apart were searched for in a discovery cohort of around 95 patients, of whom around 42 had Graves' ophthalmopathy and roughly 57 had stable Graves' hyperthyroidism. An independent validation cohort of under 20 hyperthyroidism patients and 17 patients who later progressed to ophthalmopathy tested prospective prediction of ophthalmopathy. The paper as a whole reports these results and caveats: Blood samples also contained most of the expanded thyroid clonotypes (frequency above 0.001), which suggests that blood repertoires may reflect thyroid immune responses. Sample size was not statistically predetermined, and investigators were not blinded to group allocation. A model built on a 13 V-J signature distinguished ophthalmopathy from stable hyperthyroidism, reaching roughly 88% sensitivity and 81.08% specificity in cross-validation and 80%/75% in testing. During validation, the model predicted progression to ophthalmopathy a median of about 6.3 months ahead of onset, with around 71% sensitivity and almost 75% specificity.

The TCR beta CDR3 regions were amplified from the RNA transcripts. A first-round RT-PCR of the TCR CDR3 used the HTBI primer set with the Qiagen OneStep RT-PCR kit. A second multiplex PCR round built the libraries, followed by size selection and purification. The libraries were sequenced on an Illumina HiSeq2000 using paired-end 100 bp reads. In the paper's pipeline: Raw data were processed with SOAPnuke, discarding reads with adapters, uncalled bases, mean Phred below 15, or no exact constant-primer or identifier match. High-quality paired reads were merged with COPE v1.2.5, and unique nucleotide sequences were defined as clonotypes. MiTCR v1.1 was used to align the clonotypes against IMGT TRBV, TRBD and TRBJ reference segments. Analysis was restricted to V-J combinations with a frequency above 0.0001, which covered roughly 99% of repertoires. The TCS score was defined as F50 (clonal expansion) divided by E x V (chaos), with BLOSUM62-based TCRdist calculated between CDR3 peptides within each V-J. Welch's t-statistics and random forest reduced some 510 V-J features to about 12, which were used in a naive Bayes classifier (R e1071). The public reads were reanalyzed by TCRdb: fastp trimming at Q25, MiXCR alignment, in-frame beta chains only. Under each unique CDR3 protein, matching rows form one entry showing the most common genes and DNA. The V and J calls follow TCRdb's processing rather than the paper's. Present in this sample are a few hundred thousand distinct CDR3 sequences, around 21% of which were seen just once. The top ten clones comprise about 30% of the sample.

Stable Graves' hyperthyroidism was defined as no progression to ophthalmopathy during 18 months of follow-up. The hyperthyroidism patients were between 18 and 65 years old and newly diagnosed, with a disease duration of less than 2 months. Patients with uncontrolled infections, other autoimmune diseases, pregnancy or lactation were excluded. Diagnoses relied on clinical symptoms, serum thyroxine and TRAb, thyroid ultrasound and orbital computed tomography. Ficoll-Paque density gradient centrifugation was used to isolate PBMCs from approximately 10 ml of fresh peripheral blood. Trizol reagent was used to extract total RNA, and RNA quality was then checked on an Agilent 2100 Bioanalyzer. The V and J ends are trimmed by 5 bases and 7 bases, leaving 17 bases between them. CDR1 and CDR2 are read off the germline V gene as SGHTA and FQGNSA. There are 14 amino acids in the CDR3, from cysteine to phenylalanine inclusive. Only the CDR3 region is kept as DNA, spanning 42 bases read in frame from base 1.

This clonotype was counted many times. Its antigen is currently not known. No per-base quality is available; no much larger clone lies one base away. The TCR originated in a man between 18 and 29 years old with Graves' hyperthyroidism. The specimen sequenced was blood. The chain is assembled from TRBV7-2 and TRBJ1-2; the D gene is not confidently resolved. The DNA sequence reads TGTGCCAGCAGCCCGGCGGGTTCCCCTAGTGGCTACACCTTC. Its protein reads: CASSPAGSPSGYTF.